This T cell receptor beta chain appears in the sequencing data of a study of beta chain features in type 1 diabetes. Naive, central memory, regulatory and stem cell-like memory cells within the CD4+ compartment were sorted using CD45RO/CCR7/CD25/CD127/CD95/CD27. Expressed TCRB transcripts were sequenced because the entire RNA isolate underwent reverse transcription. An average of about 3.4 million reads was obtained for naive, central memory and regulatory T cell samples. Generated by immunoSEQ multiplex PCR, the TCRdb table keeps only in-frame clones and is missing some. The table lists more than 350,000 clones, roughly 11% of them singletons. This clone was picked up a small number of times. Germline loops: CDR1 LGHNA, CDR2 YNFKEQ. Germline trimming cut 1 base from V and 4 bases from J; bases unmatched to any gene: 5. The CDR3 loop spans 15 amino acids.

This TCR derives from a woman aged 18-35 years in good health. The J gene is TRBJ2-3, the V gene TRBV4-2, with 7 bases identical to TRBD2. Sequencing input: naive CD4+ T cells from blood. The CDR3 here is CASSQVLAAADTQYF. In nucleotides, the CDR3 is TGTGCCAGCAGCCAAGTCCTAGCGGCGGCAGATACGCAGTATTTT.